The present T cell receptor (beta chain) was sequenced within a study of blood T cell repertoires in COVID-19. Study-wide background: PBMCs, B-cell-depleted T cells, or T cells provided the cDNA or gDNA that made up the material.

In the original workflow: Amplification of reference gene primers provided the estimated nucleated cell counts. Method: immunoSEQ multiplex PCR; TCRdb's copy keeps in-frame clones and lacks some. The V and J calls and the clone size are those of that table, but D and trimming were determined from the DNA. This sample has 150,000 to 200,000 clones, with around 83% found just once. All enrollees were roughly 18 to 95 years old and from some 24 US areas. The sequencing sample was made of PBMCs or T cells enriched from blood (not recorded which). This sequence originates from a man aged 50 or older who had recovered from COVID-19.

The CDR3, as DNA: TGTGCCAGCAGTTACTTCGGACAGACTTACGAGCAGTACTTC. It codes for CASSYFGQTYEQYF. This chain links TRBV6-5 with TRBJ2-7; tentative D call: TRBD1 (6 bases). Germline-derived CDR1 and CDR2 are MNHEY and SVGAGI. The CDR3 runs to 14 residues. Between the trimmed V and J ends, which lost 1 base and 4 bases, there was a span of 11 bases.